One and the same sample provided the 27 T cell receptor beta chains below, sequenced in a study of PD-L1 blockade in urothelial cancer. The time point: pretreatment peripheral blood. The data were produced by immunoSEQ multiplex PCR, yet TCRdb's version contains in-frame clones alone and is incomplete. This repertoire shows about 95,000 clones, roughly 84% found once; its top ten account for approximately 2%. The sample here was PBMCs, taken around atezolizumab (anti-PD-L1) treatment. These receptors were obtained from a man aged 60 to 69 with urothelial cancer.

Here the CDR3 DNA reads TGCGCCAGCAGCTTGGCAGGTGGGGCCAATCAGCCCCAGCATTTT. Translation gives CASSLAGGANQPQHF. The chain uses TRBV5-1 and TRBJ1-5; D might be TRBD1 (5 bases). Germline assignment: CDR1 SGHRS and CDR2 YFSETQ. The CDR3 spans 15 residues. Trimming removed 0 bases at V and 3 bases at J, with 10 bases between.

The V gene is TRBV7-2, the J gene TRBJ1-1; D unresolved. CDR1 is SGHTA and CDR2 is FQGNSA in the germline V gene. The CDR3 has 16 amino acids. Trimming left V 3 bases short and J 3 bases short, with 17 bases between. CDR3 loop: CASSLKAVYQDTEAFF. The DNA for the CDR3 is TGTGCCAGCAGCTTGAAAGCCGTTTATCAGGACACTGAAGCTTTCTTT.

The sample holds one count of this clone. The rearrangement uses TRBV19 and TRBJ1-1, with D unresolved. Germline V gene sequence: CDR1 LNHDA, CDR2 SQIVND (reference sequence). The germline V and J ends were trimmed by 5 bases and 1 base, with 11 bases remaining between them. The CDR3 is 14 residues long. Here the CDR3 DNA reads TGTGCCAGTAGTCCTCGAAGAGGGAACACTGAAGCTTTCTTT. Protein: CASSPRRGNTEAFF.

The chain couples TRBV6-6 to TRBJ1-4, with 11 bases matching TRBD1. The CDR3 has 16 amino acids. With 5 bases clipped from V and 5 bases from J, the junction kept 7 bases outside the gene matches. Germline assignment: CDR1 MNHNY and CDR2 SVGAGI (reference sequence). The CDR3 nucleotides read TGTGCCAGCAGTACCGGGACAGGGGGTACCAATGAAAAACTGTTTTTT. This codes for CASSTGTGGTNEKLFF.

V and J are TRBV7-2 and TRBJ2-3; D call uncertain. V was cut by 6 bases and J by 4 bases, with 8 bases left in between. Germline CDR1 reads SGHTA; CDR2 reads FQGNSA. The CDR3 consists of 12 residues. The CDR3 protein is CASSPVPDTQYF. Written as DNA, the CDR3 is TGTGCCAGCAGTCCGGTGCCAGATACGCAGTATTTT.

The CDR3 loop is CASSFGTSGGAVNNEQFF. The CDR3 bases are TGCGCCAGCTCGTTCGGGACTAGCGGGGGGGCAGTGAACAATGAGCAGTTCTTC. The V gene is TRBV4-1, the J gene TRBJ2-1, with 16 bases lining up with TRBD2. The ends lost 8 bases at V and 5 bases at J; junction bases unmatched: 12. The CDR3 length is 18 residues. The germline V gene has CDR1 MGHRA and CDR2 YSYEKL.

The chain employs TRBV18 and TRBJ1-2, with D unresolved. Trimming shortened V by 4 bases and J by 2 bases, and 14 bases separated the two germline ends. CDR1 is KGHSH and CDR2 is LQKENI in the germline V gene. CDR3 length equals 15 residues. The CDR3 loop reads CASSRVADPNYGYTF. CDR3 bases: TGTGCCAGCTCACGCGTCGCGGATCCCAACTATGGCTACACCTTC.

V and J are TRBV4-2 and TRBJ1-1; the D is unclear. Germline loops: CDR1 LGHNA, CDR2 YNFKEQ. The V end lost 1 base, the J end lost 0 bases, and 9 bases lay between the germline ends. The CDR3 sequence is 15 residues long. CDR3 region: CASSQVPGLNTEAFF. CDR3 sequence (DNA): TGTGCCAGCAGCCAAGTCCCAGGTCTGAACACTGAAGCTTTCTTT.

This clone showed up just a few times. The chain links TRBV18 to TRBJ2-2; D possibly corresponds to TRBD1 (5 bases). Trimming took off 3 bases at V and 5 bases at J, with 16 bases between the two ends. Per germline, CDR1 KGHSH and CDR2 LQKENI. The CDR3 sequence is 16 residues long. This chain's CDR3 is CASSPLGQPETGELFF. As DNA, the CDR3 is TGTGCCAGCTCACCCCTGGGGCAGCCGGAGACCGGGGAGCTGTTTTTT.

The V gene is TRBV7-3, the J gene TRBJ1-2; D gene ambiguous. Trimming pared 2 bases from V and 7 bases from J, leaving 8 bases between. This CDR3 spans 12 amino acids. Germline loops: CDR1 SGHTA, CDR2 FQGTGA. In DNA form, the CDR3 reads TGTGCCAGCAGCTTATATGGGAGTGGCTACACCTTC. Protein product: CASSLYGSGYTF. The complete variable domain, with remaining parts taken from reference TRBV7-3 and TRBJ1-2, reads GAGVSQTPSNKVTEKGKYVELRCDPISGHTALYWYRQSLGQGPEFLIYFQGTGAADDSGLPNDRFFAVRPEGSVSTLKIQRTERGDSAVYLCASSLYGSGYTFGSGTRLTVV.

The rearrangement joins TRBV10-3 to TRBJ2-5, with 14 bases identical to TRBD2. There are 15 residues in the CDR3. V lost 7 bases, J lost 6 bases, and 7 bases stayed unmatched. The V gene's germline CDR1 is ENHRY and CDR2 SYGVKD. CDR3 nucleotides: TGTGCCATCAATCCCGGGACTAGCGGGGGAAAGACCCAGTACTTC. Protein sequence: CAINPGTSGGKTQYF.

V and J are TRBV27 and TRBJ1-1; D is undetermined. V gave up 7 bases and J gave up 0 bases, with 15 bases separating them. The CDR3 length is 15 residues. CDR1 and CDR2 (germline): MNHEY, SMNVEV (reference sequence). The CDR3 loop is CASTTSGGMNTEAFF. In DNA form, the CDR3 reads TGTGCCAGCACCACCTCGGGAGGGATGAACACTGAAGCTTTCTTT.

This clone was detected once. The V gene is TRBV2, the J gene TRBJ2-1; TRBD2 matches 9 bases. CDR1 SNHLY and CDR2 FYNNEI come from the germline V gene. The V gene end was trimmed by 7 bases and the J gene end by 8 bases; junction bases not matched to a gene: 9. The CDR3 contains 14 residues. In DNA, the CDR3 is TGTGCCAGCAAGGGGCTAGCGGGGACCCATGAGCAGTTCTTC. Its protein product is CASKGLAGTHEQFF.

The chain carries TRBV25-1 and TRBJ2-2; 7 bases align to TRBD1. Germline-derived CDR1 and CDR2 are MGHDK and SYGVNS. This CDR3 has 16 residues. V lost 3 bases to trimming and J lost 7 bases; unmatched junction nucleotides: 11. CDR3 sequence (DNA): TGTGCCAGCAGTGACTACGACAGGGCTCGGCACGGGGAGCTGTTTTTT. Protein product: CASSDYDRARHGELFF.

This clone was recorded only once. This rearrangement joins TRBV29-1 to TRBJ2-7; TRBD1 matches at 8 bases. Per germline, CDR1 SQVTM and CDR2 ANQGSEA. Trimming removed 7 bases from V and 5 bases from J; junction bases left unmatched: 10. This CDR3 contains 13 residues. The CDR3 reads CSASGTGIHEQYF. The CDR3 region has the DNA TGCAGCGCATCCGGGACAGGTATCCACGAGCAGTACTTC.

The chain recombines TRBV6-6 with TRBJ2-7, with 7 bases identical to TRBD1. This CDR3 has 14 amino acids. The junction had 5 bases not matched to a gene; V was cut back by 2 bases and J by 4 bases. Germline CDR1 and CDR2: MNHNY and SVGAGI (reference sequence). The CDR3 is CASSYPGQNYEQYF. CDR3 coding DNA: TGTGCCAGCAGTTACCCGGGACAGAATTACGAGCAGTACTTC.

This chain joins TRBV11-2 and TRBJ2-7, with a weak D call TRBD2 (6 bases). This CDR3 has 16 residues. The V gene lost 1 base and the J gene lost 0 bases, with 13 bases spanning the gap. CDR1 is SGHAT, CDR2 FQNNGV, per germline. CDR3 region: CASSLAWRGRSYEQYF. The CDR3 nucleotides are TGTGCCAGCAGCTTAGCGTGGCGGGGCCGCTCCTACGAGCAGTACTTC. Filled out from reference TRBV11-2 and TRBJ2-7, the complete variable domain reads EAGVAQSPRYKIIEKRQSVAFWCNPISGHATLYWYQQILGQGPKLLIQFQNNGVVDDSQLPKDRFSAERLKGVDSTLKIQPAKLEDSAVYLCASSLAWRGRSYEQYFGPGTRLTVT.

The V and J genes are TRBV7-9 and TRBJ1-4; TRBD1 matches 8 bases. The CDR3 length is 14 residues. The V and J ends lost 5 bases and 8 bases, in that order; junction bases with no gene match: 7. In germline, CDR1 is SEHNR, CDR2 FQNEAQ (reference sequence). The CDR3 loop reads CASSHGQGGEKLFF. CDR3 coding DNA: TGTGCCAGCAGCCACGGACAGGGTGGGGAAAAACTGTTTTTT.

The rearrangement joins TRBV5-8 to TRBJ1-2; possibly TRBD1 for D (6 bases). Trimming removed 5 bases from V and 4 bases from J, with 18 bases in between. This CDR3 is built from 15 residues. Germline CDR1 SGHTS, CDR2 YDEGEE. Here the CDR3 reads CASRAPGGLSYGYTF. In DNA form, the CDR3 reads TGTGCCAGCAGGGCGCCGGGGGGGCTCAGCTATGGCTACACCTTC.

This rearrangement joins TRBV5-6 to TRBJ2-7, with 10 bases aligning to TRBD1. Germline V gene lookup returns CDR1 SGHDT and CDR2 YYEEEE. The ends lost 4 bases at V and 4 bases at J; junction bases unmatched: 8. CDR3 length equals 15 residues. CDR3 loop: CASSIPGQGFYEQYF. CDR3 nucleotides: TGTGCCAGCAGCATCCCGGGACAGGGGTTTTACGAGCAGTACTTC. Filled out from reference TRBV5-6 and TRBJ2-7, the complete variable domain reads DAGVTQSPTHLIKTRGQQVTLRCSPKSGHDTVSWYQQALGQGPQFIFQYYEEEERQRGNFPDRFSGHQFPNYSSELNVNALLLGDSALYLCASSIPGQGFYEQYFGPGTRLTVT.

A note on this clone: At one end the junction does not follow the germline gene, possibly because of a read error. V gene TRBV7-7 combines with J gene TRBJ2-1; perhaps TRBD2 as D (6 bases). In germline, CDR1 is SSHAT, CDR2 FNYEAQ (reference sequence). This CDR3 region has 15 residues. The DNA of the CDR3 is TGTGCTAGCAGCCCGGGACTCCCGCCCAACAATGAGCAGTTCTTC. Its translation: CASSPGLPPNNEQFF.

DNA of the CDR3: TGTGCCAGCAGCATCGCAGGGGGCCTTCTTGAAAAACTGTTTTTT. Amino acids: CASSIAGGLLEKLFF. The genes are TRBV5-8 and TRBJ1-4; 8 bases match TRBD1. V lost 4 bases and J lost 7; bases outside the gene matches: 9. The CDR3 is 15 amino acids. Looked up from germline, CDR1 is SGHTS and CDR2 is YDEGEE.

Of note for this clone: Different DNA sequences within this sample yield the same CDR3. V and J are TRBV5-1 and TRBJ2-3, with D maybe TRBD1 (6 bases). With 0 bases removed from V and 3 bases from J, the gap between germline ends came to 11 bases. The CDR3 contains 15 residues. Germline V gene data show CDR1 as SGHRS and CDR2 as YFSETQ. In nucleotides, the CDR3 is TGCGCCAGCAGCTTGGCGGCAGGGGATACAGATACGCAGTATTTT. It encodes CASSLAAGDTDTQYF.

V is TRBV1 and J is TRBJ2-1; no check of the table's D call, TRBD2, against the DNA was made. TRBV1 is marked as a pseudogene. This CDR3 region has 18 residues. CDR3 in DNA: TGCACCAGCAGCTATGGACTAGCGGGGGTGGTCGAGGACAATGAGCAGTTCTTC. Translated, it gives CTSSYGLAGVVEDNEQFF.

The rearrangement joins TRBV5-1 to TRBJ2-7; weak D call: TRBD2 (6 bases). V gave up 2 bases and J gave up 6 bases, with 18 bases separating them. This CDR3 has 15 amino acids. The germline gives CDR1 SGHRS, CDR2 YFSETQ. The CDR3 spells CASSFSLTSMAEQYF. CDR3 bases: TGCGCCAGCAGCTTCTCCTTGACTAGTATGGCCGAGCAGTACTTC.

The chain has TRBV6-1 and TRBJ2-7; a possible D gene is TRBD2 (6 bases). The CDR3 consists of 14 residues. The germline V gene encodes CDR1 MNHNS and CDR2 SASEGT. Trimming left V 10 bases short and J 6 bases short, with 22 bases between. For the CDR3, the DNA is TGTGCCACAGATACGAGCCCGGGGGTGGGCGAGCAGTACTTC. Protein sequence: CATDTSPGVGEQYF.

This clone has only one observation. The rearrangement uses TRBV7-9 and TRBJ2-7; a weak D match, TRBD2 (5 bases). The CDR3 is 15 amino acids. Germline V gene lookup returns CDR1 SEHNR and CDR2 FQNEAQ (reference sequence). Trimming took 1 base from V and 7 from J, leaving 17 bases between them. The CDR3 protein is CASSLVAWPTREQYF. The CDR3 nucleotides read TGTGCCAGCAGCTTAGTAGCTTGGCCAACTAGGGAGCAGTACTTC.